At least ten counts were recorded for the clone carrying this TCR beta chain. The time point: patch test 3, about 24 weeks after DPC sensitization. The treatment was: therapeutic diphenylcyclopropenone sensitization with weekly scalp DPC. These data are taken from a study of human T cells and chemical hapten exposure. Study-level background: Patch testing placed 0.01% DPC on the upper back, with readings at 6 days. The study traced per-sample TCR yield variation mainly to small differences in pooled library volumes.

TCRdb re-analysed the RACE reads in MiXCR, keeping a single row per CDR3 protein. The sample lists around 70,000 distinct CDR3 sequences, around 10% occurring once. Per germline, CDR1 DFQATT and CDR2 SNEGSKA (reference sequence). CDR3 length: 14 amino acids. J is TRBJ2-1 and V is TRBV20-1; either TRBD1 or TRBD2 may fit D (5 bases each). The sample was whole blood, taken in connection with sensitization to the hapten diphenylcyclopropenone (DPC). The TCR was taken from a woman in her forties or fifties with alopecia areata. Some clones in this sample may be carry-over from other donors' samples. The CDR3 spells CSAPGREGYNEQFF. For the CDR3, the DNA is TGCAGCGCCCCTGGACGAGAGGGGTACAATGAGCAGTTCTTC.